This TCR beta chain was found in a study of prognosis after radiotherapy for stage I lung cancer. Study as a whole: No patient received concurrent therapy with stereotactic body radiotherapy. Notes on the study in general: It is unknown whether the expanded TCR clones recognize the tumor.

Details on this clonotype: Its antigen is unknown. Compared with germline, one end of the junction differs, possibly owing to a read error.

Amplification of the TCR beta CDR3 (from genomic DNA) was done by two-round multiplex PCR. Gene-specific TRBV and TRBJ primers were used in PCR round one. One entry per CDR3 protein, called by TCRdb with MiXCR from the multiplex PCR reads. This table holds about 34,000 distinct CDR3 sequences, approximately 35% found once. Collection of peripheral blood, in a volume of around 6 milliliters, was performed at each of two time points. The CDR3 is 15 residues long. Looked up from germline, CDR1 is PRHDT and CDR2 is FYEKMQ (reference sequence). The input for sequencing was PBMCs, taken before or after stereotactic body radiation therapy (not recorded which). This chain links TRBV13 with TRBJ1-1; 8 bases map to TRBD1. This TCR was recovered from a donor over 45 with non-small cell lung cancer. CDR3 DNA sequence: TGTGCCAGCAGCTCCCGGACAGGGTTGAACACTGAAGCTTTCTTC. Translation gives CASSSRTGLNTEAFF.